A single sample gave rise to the 23 T cell receptor beta chains below, sequenced in a study of blood T cell repertoires in COVID-19. The table came from immunoSEQ multiplex PCR; TCRdb's copy has only in-frame clones and leaves some out. The profile shows some 66,000 clones, around 90% of them singletons. Specimen: peripheral blood. All receptors come from a human donor in a cohort sampled during active COVID-19.

CDR3 amino acids: CASGQGWWEQYF. The CDR3 DNA reads as TGTGCCAGCGGACAGGGGTGGTGGGAGCAGTACTTC. This chain links TRBV7-2 with TRBJ2-7; 9 positions match TRBD1. V shed 8 bases and J 7 bases; nucleotides not matched to a gene: 6. The germline V gene has CDR1 SGHTA and CDR2 FQGNSA. The CDR3 sequence is 12 residues long.

The rearrangement joins TRBV5-1 to TRBJ2-3; D is possibly TRBD1 (5 bases). CDR3 length: 13 amino acids. Germline CDR1 is SGHRS and CDR2 is YFSETQ. The V end was cut by 4 bases, the J end by 0 bases, with 6 bases between. The CDR3 coding sequence is TGCGCCAGCAGCAAGGGGAGCACAGATACGCAGTATTTT. As protein: CASSKGSTDTQYF.

V gene TRBV28 combines with J gene TRBJ1-2; D might be TRBD1 (6 bases). CDR3 length: 12 amino acids. Germline CDR1 and CDR2: MDHEN and SYDVKM. Trimming removed 6 bases from V and 6 bases from J, with 11 bases in between. CDR3 nucleotide sequence: TGTGCCAGCAGATCCACAGGGAATGGCTACACCTTC. As protein: CASRSTGNGYTF.

The V call is TRBV5-1, the J call TRBJ2-5; TRBD2 might be the D (6 bases). Per the germline V gene, CDR1 is SGHRS and CDR2 is YFSETQ. With 0 bases removed from V and 1 base from J, the gap between germline ends came to 13 bases. The CDR3 spans 16 residues. The CDR3 DNA sequence: TGCGCCAGCAGCTTGGTGCTAGCGTCGACCCAAGAGACCCAGTACTTC. As protein: CASSLVLASTQETQYF.

This clone was detected once. The chain uses TRBV18 and TRBJ2-3, with a possible D match to TRBD1 (6 bases). CDR1 is KGHSH, CDR2 LQKENI, per germline. The CDR3 contains 16 residues. Trimming pared 0 bases from V and 6 bases from J, leaving 16 bases between. Written as DNA, the CDR3 is TGTGCCAGCTCACCACCGGGGGCCGGGTTGCGGGATACGCAGTATTTT. Amino acids: CASSPPGAGLRDTQYF.

The chain carries TRBV18 and TRBJ2-7; D perhaps matches TRBD2 (6 bases). Germline values: CDR1 KGHSH, CDR2 LQKENI. V lost 4 bases to trimming and J lost 2 bases, with 15 bases between them. The CDR3 length is 15 residues. Written as DNA, the CDR3 is TGTGCCAGCTCACTCGCGCCGGGAGCGACCTACGAGCAGTACTTC. Its protein is CASSLAPGATYEQYF.

The CDR3 region is CSVVHRGDTEAFF. Written as DNA, the CDR3 is TGCAGCGTGGTACACAGGGGGGACACTGAAGCTTTCTTT. The V gene is TRBV29-1, the J gene TRBJ1-1; 8 bases align to TRBD1. Germline assignment: CDR1 SQVTM and CDR2 ANQGSEA. The CDR3 length is 13 residues. J was trimmed by 3 bases and V by 6 bases; bases with no gene match: 6. The full variable domain, its missing parts supplied by reference TRBV29-1 and TRBJ1-1, is SAVISQKPSRDICQRGTSLTIQCQVDSQVTMMFWYRQQPGQSLTLIATANQGSEATYESGFVIDKFPISRPNLTFSTLTVSNMSPEDSSIYLCSVVHRGDTEAFFGQGTRLTVV.

J is TRBJ2-1 and V is TRBV21-1; TRBD1 is the table's D call, not checked against the DNA. TRBV21-1 constitutes a pseudogene. The CDR3 runs to 13 residues. The CDR3: CASSKDLGGEQFF. CDR3 sequence (DNA): TGTGCCAGCAGCAAAGATTTAGGGGGTGAGCAGTTCTTC.

This sequence joins TRBV6-6 and TRBJ2-5; TRBD2 agrees at 7 bases. Germline CDR1 reads MNHNY; CDR2 reads SVGAGI (reference sequence). CDR3 length: 16 residues. The trim removed 2 bases at V and 0 bases at J, leaving 6 bases unmatched. CDR3 coding DNA: TGTGCCAGCAGTTACACCCCCAGCGGGGACCAAGAGACCCAGTACTTC. It encodes CASSYTPSGDQETQYF.

The J gene is TRBJ2-5, the V gene TRBV5-1, with 8 bases aligning to TRBD2. Germline loops: CDR1 SGHRS, CDR2 YFSETQ. The length of the CDR3 is 13 residues. The V gene end was trimmed by 9 bases and the J gene end by 1 base; junction bases not matched to a gene: 5. The CDR3 sequence: CATSGGGQETQYF. CDR3 coding DNA: TGCGCCACCTCCGGGGGGGGCCAAGAGACCCAGTACTTC.

This clone was detected once. In nucleotides, the CDR3 is TGTGCCAGCAGCTTAGTTGGGACTAGAAATGAGCAGTTCTTC. Protein sequence: CASSLVGTRNEQFF. V is TRBV7-2 and J is TRBJ2-1; 8 positions match TRBD2. In germline, CDR1 is SGHTA, CDR2 FQGNSA. The CDR3 totals 14 residues. Unmatched junction bases numbered 3, after V lost 1 base and J lost 7 bases.

CDR3: CASSETSGGGNEQFF. For the CDR3, the DNA is TGTGCCAGCAGTGAAACTAGCGGGGGGGGAAATGAGCAGTTCTTC. V gene TRBV2 combines with J gene TRBJ2-1, with 13 nucleotides matching TRBD2. The CDR3 consists of 15 residues. With 2 bases clipped from V and 7 bases from J, the junction kept 2 bases outside the gene matches. Per the germline V gene, CDR1 is SNHLY and CDR2 is FYNNEI. Full variable domain (rest looked up from reference TRBV2 and TRBJ2-1): EPEVTQTPSHQVTQMGQEVILRCVPISNHLYFYWYRQILGQKVEFLVSFYNNEISEKSEIFDDQFSVERPDGSNFTLKIRSTKLEDSAMYFCASSETSGGGNEQFFGPGTRLTVL.

This chain links TRBV19 with TRBJ1-1; TRBD1 matches 7 bases. The CDR3 is made up of 15 amino acids. V lost 4 bases to trimming and J lost 7 bases; unmatched junction nucleotides: 12. Looked up from germline, CDR1 is LNHDA and CDR2 is SQIVND (reference sequence). CDR3 sequence: CASSKQQGWTDEAFF. CDR3 in DNA: TGTGCCAGTAGTAAACAACAGGGGTGGACCGATGAAGCTTTCTTT.

This chain joins TRBV30 and TRBJ1-1; 8 nucleotides align to TRBD1. After removal of 2 bases from V and 2 bases from J, the junction contained 4 bases not matched to a gene. Germline CDR1 and CDR2: GTSNPN and SVGIG (reference sequence). The CDR3 sequence is 14 residues long. CDR3 bases: TGTGCCTGGAGTCGCCCAGGGGGCAACACTGAAGCTTTCTTT. Encoded protein: CAWSRPGGNTEAFF.

The chain couples TRBV24-1 to TRBJ2-1; 13 bases match TRBD2. The germline gives CDR1 KGHDR, CDR2 SFDVKD. This CDR3 contains 16 residues. V lost 5 bases, J lost 1 base, and 1 base stayed unmatched. The chain's CDR3 is CATSGTSGSSYNEQFF. Written as DNA, the CDR3 is TGTGCCACCAGTGGGACTAGCGGGAGTTCCTACAATGAGCAGTTCTTC.

The CDR3 DNA follows: TGTGCCAGCTCTCAAACAGGGACAGGTGAGCAGTTCTTC. Translating gives CASSQTGTGEQFF. The rearrangement links TRBV19 to TRBJ2-1; 8 nucleotides align to TRBD1. V trimming: 9 bases; J trimming: 9 bases; junction bases outside the gene matches: 10. CDR3 length equals 13 residues. CDR1 is LNHDA, CDR2 SQIVND, per germline (reference sequence).

The chain employs TRBV4-2 and TRBJ2-1, with TRBD2 identical over 10 bases. Trimming removed 4 bases from V and 1 base from J; junction bases left unmatched: 13. CDR1 LGHNA and CDR2 YNFKEQ come from the germline V gene. This CDR3 is built from 19 residues. The CDR3, as DNA: TGTGCCAGCAGCCCCGATGGGCTAGCGGGGGATGGGTCCTACAATGAGCAGTTCTTC. Translation gives CASSPDGLAGDGSYNEQFF.

The chain couples TRBV9 to TRBJ1-5; D is ambiguous. The CDR3 extends over 13 amino acids. Trimming pared 0 bases from V and 13 bases from J, leaving 14 bases between. CDR1 is SGDLS and CDR2 is YYNGEE in the germline V gene. DNA of the CDR3: TGTGCCAGCAGCGTAGGGAGCGACTCCCTTCAGCATTTT. It translates to CASSVGSDSLQHF.

The genes are TRBV5-4 and TRBJ1-1; D gene ambiguous. Germline values: CDR1 SGHNT, CDR2 YYREEE (reference sequence). With 4 bases removed from V and 1 base from J, the gap between germline ends came to 14 bases. This CDR3 has 15 residues. The CDR3 protein is CASSTHGSWNTEAFF. The CDR3 nucleotides are TGTGCCAGCAGCACCCACGGGAGTTGGAACACTGAAGCTTTCTTT.

For this clone: Within the sample, other DNA sequences also encode this same CDR3. The V call is TRBV18, the J call TRBJ2-5; the D gene is possibly TRBD2 (5 bases). The germline V and J ends were trimmed by 2 bases and 2 bases, with 6 bases remaining between them. CDR3 length equals 13 residues. Germline loops: CDR1 KGHSH, CDR2 LQKENI. CDR3 loop: CASSPGSQETQYF. CDR3 DNA sequence: TGTGCCAGCTCACCAGGGAGTCAAGAGACCCAGTACTTC.

Only one count was recorded for this clone. The chain joins TRBV7-6 to TRBJ1-3, with D possibly TRBD1 on 5 matching bases. CDR1 is SGHVS, CDR2 FNYEAQ, per germline. The V and J ends lost 1 base and 0 bases respectively, with 10 bases between them. The CDR3 loop spans 16 amino acids. CDR3 protein: CASSLDGHLSGNTIYF. The CDR3 DNA follows: TGTGCCAGCAGCTTAGACGGACACCTCTCTGGAAACACCATATATTTT.

The CDR3 DNA follows: TGTGCCAGCTCACAGTCTGGGGCTCGAGAGACCCAGTACTTC. Encoded protein: CASSQSGARETQYF. This sequence joins TRBV18 and TRBJ2-5, with D maybe TRBD1 (5 bases). Trimming stripped 4 bases from V and 4 bases from J, with 13 bases between. Germline CDR1 and CDR2: KGHSH and LQKENI. The CDR3 totals 14 residues. The full variable domain, its missing parts supplied by reference TRBV18 and TRBJ2-5, is NAGVMQNPRHLVRRRGQEARLRCSPMKGHSHVYWYRQLPEEGLKFMVYLQKENIIDESGMPKERFSAEFPKEGPSILRIQQVVRGDSAAYFCASSQSGARETQYFGPGTRLLVL.

The rearrangement joins TRBV19 to TRBJ2-3; 9 nucleotides line up with TRBD1. Losses at the gene ends were 3 bases for V and 1 base for J; bases not matched to a gene: 8. This CDR3 comprises 17 residues. The germline gives CDR1 LNHDA, CDR2 SQIVND (reference sequence). The CDR3 region has the DNA TGTGCCAGTAGTATTCAAGGGGGACAGGGTGGCACAGATACGCAGTATTTT. It translates to CASSIQGGQGGTDTQYF.